One and the same sample provided the 25 T cell receptor beta chains below, sequenced in a study of identical twins' blood T cells. TCRdb re-analysed the 5' RACE reads in MiXCR, keeping a single row per CDR3 protein. This table holds hundreds of thousands of distinct CDR3 sequences, 28% found once. Sequenced sample: PBMCs. The source of these receptors is a woman aged 18-49 years in good health.

This clonotype appeared many times. The CDR3 is CAIDGLGDEQFF. The CDR3 DNA follows: TGTGCCATCGACGGGTTGGGCGATGAGCAGTTCTTC. V gene TRBV10-3 combines with J gene TRBJ2-1, with D unclear. This CDR3 comprises 12 residues. Germline lookup yields CDR1 ENHRY and CDR2 SYGVKD. The V end lost 8 bases, the J end lost 8 bases, and 13 bases lay between the germline ends.

This clonotype was counted between two and nine times. The chain employs TRBV4-2 and TRBJ2-7; a weak D match, TRBD1 (6 bases). Germline values: CDR1 LGHNA, CDR2 YNFKEQ. The V gene lost 4 bases and the J gene lost 0 bases, with 13 bases spanning the gap. The CDR3 consists of 15 residues. The CDR3: CASSRVMDSSYEQYF. CDR3 DNA: TGTGCCAGCAGCCGGGTTATGGACAGCTCCTACGAGCAGTACTTC.

This sequence joins TRBV5-1 and TRBJ1-1; the D is unclear. V was clipped by 0 bases and J by 4 bases, with 13 bases between them. Germline CDR1 is SGHRS and CDR2 is YFSETQ. The CDR3 loop spans 15 amino acids. The chain's CDR3 is CASSLEGRVGTEAFF. CDR3 bases: TGCGCCAGCAGCTTGGAAGGGCGGGTGGGCACTGAAGCTTTCTTT.

CDR3 sequence: CASSVDYNYEQYF. CDR3 bases: TGTGCCAGCAGCGTAGACTATAATTACGAGCAGTACTTC. V usage is TRBV9 and J usage is TRBJ2-7; D not resolved. Germline V gene sequence: CDR1 SGDLS, CDR2 YYNGEE. The CDR3 consists of 13 residues. V gave up 0 bases and J gave up 4 bases, with 8 bases separating them.

The chain is built from TRBV30 and TRBJ2-2; D is unresolved. V gave up 6 bases and J gave up 1 base, with 9 bases separating them. Germline V gives CDR1 GTSNPN, CDR2 SVGIG (reference sequence). The CDR3 consists of 13 residues. CDR3 DNA sequence: TGTGCCTGCACCGAAGGGAACACCGGGGAGCTGTTTTTT. Residues: CACTEGNTGELFF.

The J gene is TRBJ2-1, the V gene TRBV9, with 7 bases aligning to TRBD2. V lost 0 bases and J lost 10; bases outside the gene matches: 7. The CDR3 contains 14 residues. Germline CDR1 and CDR2: SGDLS and YYNGEE. The CDR3 loop reads CASSVGEGPREQFF. CDR3 nucleotides: TGTGCCAGCAGCGTAGGGGAGGGTCCGAGGGAGCAGTTCTTC.

V gene TRBV20-1 combines with J gene TRBJ1-6, with D tentatively TRBD1 (6 bases). This CDR3 is built from 12 residues. Trimming left V 5 bases short and J 9 bases short, with 11 bases between. From germline, CDR1 is DFQATT and CDR2 SNEGSKA (reference sequence). As DNA, the CDR3 is TGCAGTGCTGGGGACAAAAGTTCACCCCTCCACTTT. Its translation: CSAGDKSSPLHF.

The V gene is TRBV12-3 or TRBV12-4, the J gene TRBJ1-1; possibly TRBD1 for D (5 bases). This CDR3 region has 14 residues. Trimming cost V 7 bases and J 3 bases, with 15 bases left between them. Here the CDR3 reads CASTWGFKDTEAFF. The CDR3 region has the DNA TGTGCCAGCACTTGGGGGTTTAAGGACACTGAAGCTTTCTTT.

The rearrangement uses TRBV20-1 and TRBJ1-4; D is unclear. Germline values: CDR1 DFQATT, CDR2 SNEGSKA (reference sequence). This CDR3 is 14 amino acids long. Deletions cut 6 bases from V and 0 bases from J, with 11 bases between. DNA of the CDR3: TGCAGTGCAAGACACCCTTCAACTAATGAAAAACTGTTTTTT. It yields the protein CSARHPSTNEKLFF.

There are a few counts of this clonotype. This chain joins TRBV3-1 and TRBJ1-3; D unresolved. The V gene's germline CDR1 is LGHDT and CDR2 YNNKEL (reference sequence). The CDR3 spans 14 residues. V lost 5 bases to trimming and J lost 0 bases, with 8 bases between them. DNA for the CDR3: TGTGCCAGCAGCTCCCAAATCTCTGGAAACACCATATATTTT. Its protein is CASSSQISGNTIYF.

The chain couples TRBV6-5 to TRBJ2-1; TRBD2 agrees at 8 bases. J gave up 6 bases and V 5 bases, and 12 bases lay outside the gene matches. Germline CDR1 reads MNHEY; CDR2 reads SVGAGI. The CDR3 has 16 amino acids. The CDR3: CASSRTGTRGANEQFF. CDR3 DNA sequence: TGTGCCAGCAGTCGAACCGGGACTAGGGGGGCCAATGAGCAGTTCTTC.

This clonotype showed up many times. This chain joins TRBV20-1 and TRBJ2-3; D unresolved. The CDR3 loop spans 11 amino acids. Germline CDR1 is DFQATT and CDR2 is SNEGSKA (reference sequence). Trimming took off 4 bases at V and 10 bases at J, with 12 bases between the two ends. The chain's CDR3 is CSAKGPRAQYF. The CDR3 DNA sequence: TGCAGTGCTAAGGGCCCTAGGGCGCAGTATTTT.

The V gene is TRBV5-1, the J gene TRBJ2-7; D might be TRBD1 (5 bases). CDR1 SGHRS and CDR2 YFSETQ come from the germline V gene. The CDR3 length is 14 residues. V gave up 0 bases and J gave up 3 bases, with 10 bases separating them. The CDR3 protein is CASSLESQGYEQYF. The CDR3 DNA follows: TGCGCCAGCAGCTTGGAGTCCCAGGGCTACGAGCAGTACTTC.

V usage is TRBV19 and J usage is TRBJ2-2, with TRBD2 matching over 7 bases. Germline trimming cut 7 bases from V and 1 base from J; bases unmatched to any gene: 3. From germline, CDR1 is LNHDA and CDR2 SQIVND (reference sequence). The CDR3 contains 14 residues. In DNA form, the CDR3 reads TGTGCCAGTACCCGGGAGGTGAACACCGGGGAGCTGTTTTTT. Protein product: CASTREVNTGELFF. Full variable domain (rest looked up from reference TRBV19 and TRBJ2-2): DGGITQSPKYLFRKEGQNVTLSCEQNLNHDAMYWYRQDPGQGLRLIYYSQIVNDFQKGDIAEGYSVSREKKESFPLTVTSAQKNPTAFYLCASTREVNTGELFFGEGSRLTVL.

This clonotype was detected many times. The V and J genes are TRBV29-1 and TRBJ1-1, with D unclear. The CDR3 length is 11 residues. V was shortened by 5 bases and J by 3 bases, with 7 bases between the two germline ends. The germline gives CDR1 SQVTM, CDR2 ANQGSEA. CDR3 nucleotides: TGCAGCGTTCGATATGACACTGAAGCTTTCTTT. Translated, it gives CSVRYDTEAFF.

Comment on this clonotype: Compared with germline, one end of the junction differs, possibly owing to a read error. The chain couples TRBV14 to TRBJ2-6, with D perhaps TRBD1 (5 bases). Germline loops: CDR1 SGHDN, CDR2 FVKESK. The CDR3 is made up of 12 amino acids. The CDR3 DNA reads as TGTACCAGCAGCCAACCAGGGTACGTCCTGACTTTC. Protein: CTSSQPGYVLTF.

At least ten counts were recorded for this clonotype. V usage is TRBV28 and J usage is TRBJ1-1; D remains ambiguous. V was trimmed by 3 bases and J by 1 base, leaving 12 bases between them. The CDR3 runs 15 residues. The V gene's germline CDR1 is MDHEN and CDR2 SYDVKM. The chain's CDR3 is CASSFHGRPNTEAFF. CDR3 nucleotide sequence: TGTGCCAGCAGTTTCCACGGCCGACCGAACACTGAAGCTTTCTTT.

This clonotype has only a few counts. A read error may account for a junction end that differs from germline. The chain couples TRBV29-1 to TRBJ2-3; 8 nucleotides align to TRBD1. The CDR3 runs to 14 residues. CDR1 and CDR2 (germline): SQVTM, ANQGSEA. CDR3 sequence: CGVRTGTSTDTQYF. CDR3 DNA sequence: TGCGGCGTCCGGACAGGGACTAGCACAGATACGCAGTATTTT.

This chain connects TRBV20-1 to TRBJ2-1; 12 positions agree with TRBD2. In germline, CDR1 is DFQATT, CDR2 SNEGSKA (reference sequence). The V segment lost 4 bases and the J segment 8 bases; nucleotides outside the gene matches: 3. The CDR3 is 13 amino acids. CDR3 in DNA: TGCAGTGCTACTAGCGGGAGGGGCGATGAGCAGTTCTTC. This encodes CSATSGRGDEQFF.

This clonotype was detected a few times. The genes are TRBV18 and TRBJ1-2; D possibly corresponds to TRBD1 (5 bases). The germline V gene encodes CDR1 KGHSH and CDR2 LQKENI. Trimming removed 4 bases from V and 3 bases from J, with 18 bases in between. The CDR3 loop spans 16 amino acids. CDR3 residues: CASSQEFQGGDYGYTF. DNA of the CDR3: TGTGCCAGCTCACAGGAATTTCAGGGAGGTGACTATGGCTACACCTTC.

This chain uses TRBV20-1 with TRBJ2-1, with no clear D. Between the trimmed V and J ends, which lost 3 bases and 9 bases, there was a span of 12 bases. The germline CDR1 and CDR2 sequences are DFQATT and SNEGSKA (reference sequence). This CDR3 contains 12 residues. This chain's CDR3 is CSARSVNGEQFF. CDR3 coding DNA: TGCAGTGCTAGGAGCGTGAACGGTGAGCAGTTCTTC.

For the CDR3, the DNA is TGTGCCAGCAGCTTGGTTAGATACACCGGGGAGCTGTTTTTT. It is translated as CASSLVRYTGELFF. The chain couples TRBV5-5 to TRBJ2-2; D unclear. The CDR3 has 14 residues. The V end was cut by 0 bases, the J end by 3 bases, with 6 bases between. CDR1 and CDR2 from the germline V gene are SGHKS and YYEKEE (reference sequence).

V is TRBV29-1 and J is TRBJ2-3; D is uncertain. Trimming pared 4 bases from V and 0 bases from J, leaving 2 bases between. The CDR3 sequence is 11 residues long. Germline loops: CDR1 SQVTM, CDR2 ANQGSEA. The CDR3 here is CSVGSTDTQYF. The CDR3, as DNA: TGCAGCGTTGGTAGCACAGATACGCAGTATTTT.

This chain joins TRBV29-1 and TRBJ1-1; 7 bases align to TRBD1. There are 14 residues in the CDR3. From germline, CDR1 is SQVTM and CDR2 ANQGSEA. The V segment lost 5 bases and the J segment 4 bases; nucleotides outside the gene matches: 10. The CDR3, as DNA: TGCAGCGTTTCTCCTGGGGCAGGGGGCACTGAAGCTTTCTTT. Amino acids: CSVSPGAGGTEAFF. The variable domain in full, with the rest retrieved from reference TRBV29-1 and TRBJ1-1, is SAVISQKPSRDICQRGTSLTIQCQVDSQVTMMFWYRQQPGQSLTLIATANQGSEATYESGFVIDKFPISRPNLTFSTLTVSNMSPEDSSIYLCSVSPGAGGTEAFFGQGTRLTVV.

This clonotype has a count of ten or more. The chain is built from TRBV20-1 and TRBJ1-2, with TRBD1 as a possible D gene (6 bases). This CDR3 has 13 residues. In germline, CDR1 is DFQATT, CDR2 SNEGSKA (reference sequence). The V and J ends lost 2 bases and 6 bases respectively, with 13 bases between them. CDR3 nucleotides: TGCAGTGCTAGACTCGGGGGGCAGGATGGCTACACCTTC. Encoded protein: CSARLGGQDGYTF.